This passage covers 23 T cell receptor beta chains from one sample sequenced in a study of blood T cell repertoires in COVID-19. TCRdb's table, derived via immunoSEQ multiplex PCR, lists solely in-frame clones and lacks some. The sample gives approximately 240,000 clones, about 90% of which show up once; about 6% is in the top ten. What was sequenced was PBMCs or T cells enriched from blood (not recorded which). These receptors were collected from a woman under 40 with acute COVID-19.

For this clone: Other DNA sequences within the sample encode an identical CDR3. The chain uses TRBV9 and TRBJ1-1; no firm D call. CDR1 and CDR2 (germline): SGDLS, YYNGEE. V lost 2 bases to trimming and J lost 0 bases, with 11 bases between them. This CDR3 contains 15 residues. Written as DNA, the CDR3 is TGTGCCAGCAGCGTGGGCGGGAGCATGAACACTGAAGCTTTCTTT. The encoded protein is CASSVGGSMNTEAFF.

The J gene is TRBJ1-1, the V gene TRBV28; 8 positions match TRBD1. Germline V gene data show CDR1 as MDHEN and CDR2 as SYDVKM. The CDR3 is made up of 15 amino acids. With V trimmed by 4 bases and J by 2 bases, 6 bases remained unmatched. CDR3 sequence (DNA): TGTGCCAGCAGTTCATTCGGACAGGGCAACACTGAAGCTTTCTTT. It yields the protein CASSSFGQGNTEAFF.

The V call is TRBV5-5, the J call TRBJ2-5; 10 bases fit TRBD1. CDR3 length equals 16 residues. V was pared by 3 bases and J by 2 bases, with 7 bases of the junction left unmatched. The V gene's germline CDR1 is SGHKS and CDR2 YYEKEE (reference sequence). In nucleotides, the CDR3 is TGTGCCAGCAGCTCCGGAGGGACAGGGGTACAAGAGACCCAGTACTTC. This gives the protein CASSSGGTGVQETQYF. Drawing the rest from reference TRBV5-5 and TRBJ2-5, the complete variable domain is DAGVTQSPTHLIKTRGQQVTLRCSPISGHKSVSWYQQVLGQGPQFIFQYYEKEERGRGNFPDRFSARQFPNYSSELNVNALLLGDSALYLCASSSGGTGVQETQYFGPGTRLLVL.

This chain uses TRBV5-1 with TRBJ1-2, with D unclear. The V end was cut by 3 bases, the J end by 4 bases, with 10 bases between. This CDR3 has 13 residues. From germline, CDR1 is SGHRS and CDR2 YFSETQ. The CDR3 DNA follows: TGCGCCAGCAGCTCCATGGAGCTCTATGGCTACACCTTC. This gives the protein CASSSMELYGYTF.

This clone has only one observation. This CDR3 reads CASRDRGYEQYF. As DNA, the CDR3 is TGTGCCAGCAGGGACAGGGGTTACGAGCAGTACTTC. The chain combines TRBV2 with TRBJ2-7; 9 nucleotides line up with TRBD1. The CDR3 totals 12 residues. Germline CDR1 is SNHLY and CDR2 is FYNNEI. The ends lost 6 bases at V and 4 bases at J; junction bases unmatched: 1.

This clone was found once. This chain links TRBV7-3 with TRBJ2-7, with 7 bases identical to TRBD2. J was trimmed by 3 bases and V by 5 bases; bases with no gene match: 7. Germline assignment: CDR1 SGHTA and CDR2 FQGTGA. The CDR3 sequence is 14 residues long. Here the CDR3 DNA reads TGTGCCAGCAGCCAAGGGGCGGGAGACTACGAGCAGTACTTC. It yields the protein CASSQGAGDYEQYF.

J is TRBJ2-7 and V is TRBV19; D gene ambiguous. CDR1 and CDR2 (germline): LNHDA, SQIVND (reference sequence). This CDR3 contains 13 residues. V dropped 5 bases and J dropped 3 bases, with 11 bases sitting between them. The CDR3 region is CASSFSSGYEQYF. In nucleotides, the CDR3 is TGTGCCAGTAGTTTTTCCTCGGGCTACGAGCAGTACTTC.

J is TRBJ1-4 and V is TRBV7-9, with no clear D. This CDR3 contains 15 residues. Germline V gene data show CDR1 as SEHNR and CDR2 as FQNEAQ (reference sequence). The V and J ends lost 1 base and 3 bases respectively, with 9 bases between them. The chain's CDR3 is CASSLETASNEKLFF. Written as DNA, the CDR3 is TGTGCCAGCAGCTTAGAAACAGCCTCTAATGAAAAACTGTTTTTT.

This sequence joins TRBV11-2 and TRBJ2-7, with D maybe TRBD1 (6 bases). This CDR3 has 14 residues. Germline CDR1 SGHAT, CDR2 FQNNGV. V dropped 1 base and J dropped 1 base, with 8 bases sitting between them. The CDR3 region is CASSLGTGSYEQYF. CDR3 nucleotides: TGTGCCAGCAGCTTAGGCACAGGGTCCTACGAGCAGTACTTC.

This clone was seen a single time. This chain links TRBV5-4 with TRBJ2-5; 7 bases match TRBD2. CDR3 length: 14 amino acids. Trimming cost V 2 bases and J 1 base; bases outside gene matches: 2. CDR1 SGHNT and CDR2 YYREEE come from the germline V gene (reference sequence). CDR3 amino acids: CASSFWGGQETQYF. The CDR3 bases are TGTGCCAGCAGCTTCTGGGGGGGCCAAGAGACCCAGTACTTC. Drawing the rest from reference TRBV5-4 and TRBJ2-5, the complete variable domain is ETGVTQSPTHLIKTRGQQVTLRCSSQSGHNTVSWYQQALGQGPQFIFQYYREEENGRGNFPPRFSGLQFPNYSSELNVNALELDDSALYLCASSFWGGQETQYFGPGTRLLVL.

This sequence joins TRBV19 and TRBJ2-3; 7 bases agree with TRBD2. The CDR3 contains 15 residues. V shed 7 bases, J shed 0 bases, and the junction held 7 bases outside the gene matches. The germline V gene encodes CDR1 LNHDA and CDR2 SQIVND (reference sequence). CDR3 sequence reads: CASNRGRVSTDTQYF. CDR3 in DNA: TGTGCCAGTAACCGGGGGAGGGTTAGCACAGATACGCAGTATTTT.

CDR3 in DNA: TGTGCCAGCAGCTCGAGCGGGGGGAGCTCCTACGAGCAGTACTTC. Encoded protein: CASSSSGGSSYEQYF. The chain links TRBV7-2 to TRBJ2-7; 9 bases agree with TRBD2. Germline V lookup: CDR1 SGHTA, CDR2 FQGNSA. After removal of 4 bases from V and 0 bases from J, the junction contained 4 bases not matched to a gene. The CDR3 spans 15 residues.

The chain carries TRBV18 and TRBJ1-5; the D gene is possibly TRBD1 (5 bases). CDR3 size: 12 residues. V was cut by 6 bases and J by 4 bases, with 7 bases left in between. Germline V gene data show CDR1 as KGHSH and CDR2 as LQKENI. CDR3 bases: TGTGCCAGCTCCAGGACAAATCAGCCCCAGCATTTT. Its protein product is CASSRTNQPQHF.

This clone showed up just once. This chain links TRBV5-1 with TRBJ1-1; possible D gene TRBD1, 6 bases. Trimming took 4 bases from V and 7 from J, leaving 17 bases between them. CDR3 size: 14 residues. Germline CDR1 reads SGHRS; CDR2 reads YFSETQ. CDR3 region: CASSRPDSPNEAFF. Here the CDR3 DNA reads TGCGCCAGCAGCCGCCCGGACAGTCCCAATGAAGCTTTCTTT.

The chain uses TRBV19 and TRBJ2-4; a weak D match, TRBD2 (5 bases). CDR3 size: 14 residues. Trimming stripped 3 bases from V and 7 bases from J, with 13 bases between. CDR1 is LNHDA, CDR2 SQIVND, per germline (reference sequence). CDR3 in DNA: TGTGCCAGTAGTATGGATAGCTCGGGGAACATTCAGTACTTC. It translates to CASSMDSSGNIQYF.

The rearrangement uses TRBV7-3 and TRBJ2-5; tentative D call: TRBD2 (6 bases). The CDR3 is 13 residues long. The germline V gene encodes CDR1 SGHTA and CDR2 FQGTGA. Trimming shortened V by 4 bases and J by 7 bases, and 13 bases separated the two germline ends. CDR3 in amino acids: CASSSSEGLTQYF. DNA for the CDR3: TGTGCCAGCAGCTCCTCGGAGGGGTTGACCCAGTACTTC.

The V call is TRBV7-9, the J call TRBJ1-5; D remains ambiguous. From germline, CDR1 is SEHNR and CDR2 FQNEAQ (reference sequence). The V and J ends lost 5 bases and 9 bases respectively, with 20 bases between them. The CDR3 runs to 15 residues. The CDR3 loop reads CASSPNGSGGRPQHF. The CDR3, as DNA: TGTGCCAGCAGCCCCAACGGGTCGGGAGGAAGGCCCCAGCATTTT.

This chain uses TRBV5-4 with TRBJ2-1; 12 bases are a match to TRBD2. J lost 5 bases, V lost 0 bases, and 6 bases had no gene match. The CDR3 runs to 17 residues. Germline CDR1 is SGHNT and CDR2 is YYREEE (reference sequence). The CDR3, as DNA: TGTGCCAGCAGCTTGGCTAGCGGGAGGGCCGTAGACAATGAGCAGTTCTTC. Amino acid sequence: CASSLASGRAVDNEQFF.

The J gene is TRBJ2-1, the V gene TRBV5-1; 9 bases agree with TRBD2. The CDR3 runs 16 residues. Germline V lookup: CDR1 SGHRS, CDR2 YFSETQ. The ends lost 4 bases at V and 6 bases at J; junction bases unmatched: 11. The CDR3 coding sequence is TGCGCCAGCAGCGTTCTACCTGCGGGGGGGGTCAATGAGCAGTTCTTC. It encodes CASSVLPAGGVNEQFF. The entire variable domain, with the rest obtained from reference TRBV5-1 and TRBJ2-1, is as follows: KAGVTQTPRYLIKTRGQQVTLSCSPISGHRSVSWYQQTPGQGLQFLFEYFSETQRNKGNFPGRFSGRQFSNSRSEMNVSTLELGDSALYLCASSVLPAGGVNEQFFGPGTRLTVL.

The rearrangement uses TRBV28 and TRBJ2-7; D is possibly TRBD2 (6 bases). CDR3 length: 12 amino acids. V lost 10 bases, J lost 3 bases, and 13 bases lay in between. Germline V lookup: CDR1 MDHEN, CDR2 SYDVKM. In DNA, the CDR3 is TGTGCCATACGGGACTCAGTCTACGAGCAGTACTTC. It is translated as CAIRDSVYEQYF.

The chain is built from TRBV28 and TRBJ2-5, with 8 positions matching TRBD2. The junction had 19 bases not matched to a gene; V was cut back by 5 bases and J by 2 bases. The CDR3 runs to 19 residues. The germline V gene has CDR1 MDHEN and CDR2 SYDVKM. The CDR3 region has the DNA TGTGCCAGCAGTCCCGGTAGTAGCGGGATGTTCTATAGACAAGAGACCCAGTACTTC. This encodes CASSPGSSGMFYRQETQYF.

The gene calls are TRBV20-1 and TRBJ1-1, with no clear D. Trimming took 3 bases from V and 1 from J, leaving 6 bases between them. Per the germline V gene, CDR1 is DFQATT and CDR2 is SNEGSKA (reference sequence). The CDR3 has 12 amino acids. CDR3 sequence reads: CSASRANTEAFF. The DNA of the CDR3 is TGCAGTGCTAGTCGAGCGAACACTGAAGCTTTCTTT.

V is TRBV29-1 and J is TRBJ2-3; TRBD2 matches at 13 bases. J was trimmed by 3 bases and V by 4 bases; bases with no gene match: 1. The CDR3 consists of 14 residues. The germline CDR1 and CDR2 sequences are SQVTM and ANQGSEA. The CDR3 nucleotides read TGCAGCGTTGGGACTAGCGGGGGAACAGATACGCAGTATTTT. Its translation: CSVGTSGGTDTQYF.